This T cell receptor beta chain was identified in a study of blood T cell repertoires in COVID-19. The wider study: The samples span acute and convalescent COVID-19 from the United States, Italy and Spain.

In the authors' workflow: How many nucleated cells were present was estimated from reference gene primer amplification. TCRdb's table, derived via immunoSEQ multiplex PCR, lists solely in-frame clones and lacks some. That table furnishes V, J and clone size, whereas the DNA furnished D and trimming. Of roughly 230,000 clones detected, more than 70% appear once; the ten largest clones hold 3.6%. CDR1 and CDR2 from the germline V gene are MNHEY and SMNVEV (reference sequence). CDR3 length equals 13 residues. Trimming shortened V by 2 bases and J by 7 bases, and 8 bases separated the two germline ends. The V call is TRBV27, the J call TRBJ1-4; D gene uncertain. Sequencing used peripheral blood. This TCR was recovered from a woman older than 75 with acute or convalescent COVID-19. DNA of the CDR3: TGTGCCAGCAGTTTAAGCCTCCGTGAAAAACTGTTTTTT. It specifies CASSLSLREKLFF.